This T cell receptor (beta chain) was sequenced for a study of PD-1 blockade in classical Hodgkin lymphoma. Notes on the study in general: By C4D1, CD4+ diversity increased significantly, especially in complete responders. Newly diagnosed patients were reported to start with lower TCR diversity than healthy donors. Repertoire differences have undefined causes, possibly disease activity or prior therapy.

As to time point: cycle 4 day 1 (C4D1), after 5 to 7 weeks of nivolumab. Each patient's relapse followed autologous stem cell transplantation, and brentuximab vedotin exposure varied. Patients showed best responses of complete response, partial response or progressive disease. Trimming took 0 bases from V and 0 from J, leaving 18 bases between them. Germline CDR1 and CDR2: ENHRY and SYGVKD. The CDR3 is 20 amino acids. This clone has only one observation. No antigen is known for it. The repertoire was sequenced with immunoSEQ multiplex PCR; TCRdb's copy has only in-frame clones and lacks some. The table has tens of thousands of clones, more than 65% seen once.

The sample in question was peripheral blood mononuclear cells (PBMCs), obtained before the fourth cycle of nivolumab. The chain links TRBV10-3 to TRBJ2-6; D is perhaps TRBD2 (5 bases). This TCR came from a human donor with classical Hodgkin lymphoma. DNA for the CDR3: TGTGCCATCAGTGAGTCAGTCCAGAAGGGTCGGGGCTCTGGGGCCAACGTCCTGACTTTC. It translates to CAISESVQKGRGSGANVLTF.